The 27 T cell receptor beta chains given below trace back to one sample, sequenced in a study of CD8+CD57+ T cells in acquired aplastic anemia. Template material for TCR beta VDJ and CDR3 profiling consisted of genomic DNA. TCRdb re-analysed the reads in MiXCR, keeping a single row per CDR3 protein. Here the sample spans about 160,000 distinct CDR3 sequences, 35% to 55% being singletons. The material sequenced was sorted CD4+, CD8+, or CD8+CD57+ T cells (not recorded which) from PBMCs. The receptors were gathered from a human donor in good health.

This clonotype was counted ten times or more. The rearrangement joins TRBV12-3 or TRBV12-4 to TRBJ2-2; 7 nucleotides match TRBD2. This CDR3 contains 16 residues. J lost 7 bases, V lost 3 bases, and 11 bases had no gene match. CDR3 DNA: TGTGCCAGCAGTTTGTTCCCTAGCGGCGTGAACGGGGAGCTGTTTTTT. Its translation is CASSLFPSGVNGELFF.

This clonotype was counted ten times or more. The chain couples TRBV7-8 to TRBJ1-1; weak D call: TRBD1 (6 bases). The CDR3 is 13 amino acids. V was clipped by 4 bases and J by 4 bases, with 10 bases between them. Germline V gene sequence: CDR1 SGHVS, CDR2 FQNEAQ. CDR3 nucleotides: TGTGCCAGCAGCTATAAGGGGGGCACTGAAGCTTTCTTT. It yields the protein CASSYKGGTEAFF. Full variable domain (missing parts from reference TRBV7-8 and TRBJ1-1): GAGVSQSPRYKVAKRGQDVALRCDPISGHVSLFWYQQALGQGPEFLTYFQNEAQLDKSGLPSDRFFAERPEGSVSTLKIQRTQQEDSAVYLCASSYKGGTEAFFGQGTRLTVV.

This chain joins TRBV11-2 and TRBJ2-1; the D gene is possibly TRBD2 (6 bases). This CDR3 region has 17 residues. Trimming left V 0 bases short and J 0 bases short, with 12 bases between. CDR1 SGHAT and CDR2 FQNNGV come from the germline V gene. CDR3 nucleotide sequence: TGTGCCAGCAGCTTAGATCCCGCGGGGTACTCCTACAATGAGCAGTTCTTC. The encoded protein is CASSLDPAGYSYNEQFF.

This clonotype was seen only a few times. The chain links TRBV6-4 to TRBJ1-4; no firm D call. V lost 0 bases, J lost 4 bases, and 12 bases lay in between. Looked up from germline, CDR1 is MRHNA and CDR2 is SNTAGT. The CDR3 covers 16 residues. The CDR3 spells CASSDSETSLNEKLFF. DNA for the CDR3: TGTGCCAGCAGTGACTCTGAGACTAGCCTTAATGAAAAACTGTTTTTT.

The chain uses TRBV7-8 and TRBJ2-5; possibly TRBD1 or TRBD2 for D (7 bases each). The assigned J gene may be wrong: the sequence end matches TRBJ2-7 better. Germline V CDR1 and CDR2: SGHVS, FQNEAQ. The CDR3 is 15 residues long. CDR3 region: CASSSGGGQTYEQYF. The CDR3 DNA reads TGTGCCAGCAGCTCTGGGGGGGGACAGACCTACGAGCAGTACTTC.

At least ten counts were recorded for this clonotype. V is TRBV18 and J is TRBJ2-5; no definite D call. CDR3 length: 15 amino acids. V was clipped by 3 bases and J by 1 base, with 12 bases between them. Germline CDR1 is KGHSH and CDR2 is LQKENI. The CDR3: CASSPPGRRQETQYF. As DNA, the CDR3 is TGTGCCAGCTCACCGCCAGGACGGCGCCAAGAGACCCAGTACTTC.

The gene calls are TRBV7-2 and TRBJ2-1; 9 nucleotides agree with TRBD2. The V gene's germline CDR1 is SGHTA and CDR2 FQGNSA. The V and J ends lost 2 bases and 3 bases, in that order; junction bases with no gene match: 5. The CDR3 spans 16 residues. The DNA of the CDR3 is TGTGCCAGCAGCTTAACAGCTAGCGGGATCTACAATGAGCAGTTCTTC. As protein: CASSLTASGIYNEQFF.

The gene calls are TRBV7-8 and TRBJ2-2; TRBD2 agrees at 11 bases. CDR1 is SGHVS and CDR2 is FQNEAQ in the germline V gene. Unmatched junction bases numbered 1, after V lost 0 bases and J lost 1 base. CDR3 length: 17 residues. CDR3 protein: CASSLAGTSGNTGELFF. CDR3 sequence (DNA): TGTGCCAGCAGCTTAGCCGGGACTAGCGGGAACACCGGGGAGCTGTTTTTT.

A remark on this clonotype: A much larger clone lies one base from this, so it may be a read error. V and J are TRBV4-2 and TRBJ2-1; 8 bases line up with TRBD1. The CDR3 has 20 amino acids. Germline assignment: CDR1 LGHNA and CDR2 YNFKEQ. CDR3 protein: CASSPRQGHQKRSSCNEQFF. The CDR3 nucleotides are TGTGCCAGCAGCCCAAGACAGGGGCACCAAAAAAGGAGCTCCTGCAATGAGCAGTTCTTC.

CDR3 DNA sequence: TGTGCCAGTAGTATGGATACAGGGATGGGCTATGGCTACACCTTC. Amino acids: CASSMDTGMGYGYTF. The chain carries TRBV19 and TRBJ1-2, with D possibly TRBD1 on 6 matching bases. The germline gives CDR1 LNHDA, CDR2 SQIVND (reference sequence). V was pared by 3 bases and J by 4 bases, with 15 bases between. This CDR3 comprises 15 residues.

This clonotype was detected ten times or more. V and J are TRBV7-2 and TRBJ1-5, with TRBD1 identical over 9 bases. V was clipped by 5 bases and J by 7 bases; unmatched bases: 9. This CDR3 contains 15 residues. Germline assignment: CDR1 SGHTA and CDR2 FQGNSA. CDR3 sequence reads: CASSPGTGRGQPQHF. The CDR3 DNA is TGTGCCAGCAGCCCAGGGACAGGGCGGGGGCAGCCCCAGCATTTT.

This clonotype was detected only a few times. This chain uses TRBV24-1 with TRBJ2-7; 8 bases line up with TRBD1. V lost 4 bases, J lost 1 base, and 2 bases stayed unmatched. The CDR3 spans 14 residues. Germline V CDR1 and CDR2: KGHDR, SFDVKD. The CDR3 nucleotides read TGTGCCACCAGTGAAACAGGGGGTTCCTACGAGCAGTACTTC. This translates into CATSETGGSYEQYF.

This clonotype has at least ten counts. This rearrangement joins TRBV29-1 to TRBJ2-2; no reliable D call. V was cut by 4 bases and J by 1 base, with 7 bases left in between. This CDR3 has 13 amino acids. The germline V gene encodes CDR1 SQVTM and CDR2 ANQGSEA. CDR3: CSVVSVNTGELFF. In DNA form, the CDR3 reads TGCAGCGTTGTCTCAGTGAACACCGGGGAGCTGTTTTTT.

Here the CDR3 reads CASREHRGGGKLFF. In DNA form, the CDR3 reads TGTGCCAGCCGGGAGCACAGGGGAGGTGGAAAACTGTTTTTT. V gene TRBV25-1 combines with J gene TRBJ1-4, with TRBD1 matching over 7 bases. This CDR3 spans 14 amino acids. Germline V lookup: CDR1 MGHDK, CDR2 SYGVNS. Losses at the gene ends were 8 bases for V and 10 bases for J; bases not matched to a gene: 13.

The sample holds many counts of this clonotype. The chain uses TRBV12-3 or TRBV12-4 and TRBJ1-3, with D unresolved. V was clipped by 3 bases and J by 3 bases, with 3 bases between them. This CDR3 is built from 12 residues. CDR3 sequence reads: CASSFFGNTIYF. CDR3 in DNA: TGTGCCAGCAGTTTTTTTGGAAACACCATATATTTT.

The chain couples TRBV7-8 to TRBJ1-1; D possibly corresponds to TRBD1 (5 bases). Trimming took 4 bases from V and 3 from J, leaving 9 bases between them. Germline V gene sequence: CDR1 SGHVS, CDR2 FQNEAQ. The CDR3 contains 13 residues. The CDR3, as DNA: TGTGCCAGCAGCTCGGGACGGCACACTGAAGCTTTCTTT. Its protein product is CASSSGRHTEAFF. The variable domain in full, with the rest retrieved from reference TRBV7-8 and TRBJ1-1, is GAGVSQSPRYKVAKRGQDVALRCDPISGHVSLFWYQQALGQGPEFLTYFQNEAQLDKSGLPSDRFFAERPEGSVSTLKIQRTQQEDSAVYLCASSSGRHTEAFFGQGTRLTVV.

This clonotype appeared once. The chain carries TRBV2 and TRBJ1-1; weak D call: TRBD1 (6 bases). The germline V and J ends were trimmed by 5 bases and 4 bases, with 17 bases remaining between them. Germline CDR1 is SNHLY and CDR2 is FYNNEI. The CDR3 loop spans 15 amino acids. The CDR3 protein is CASSPRTVRGTEAFF. CDR3 coding DNA: TGTGCCAGCAGTCCCCGGACAGTAAGGGGCACTGAAGCTTTCTTT.

The chain recombines TRBV4-1 with TRBJ1-2, with D perhaps matching TRBD1 (6 bases). Between the trimmed V and J ends, which lost 1 base and 4 bases, there was a span of 10 bases. The CDR3 loop spans 14 amino acids. CDR1 is MGHRA and CDR2 is YSYEKL in the germline V gene. In DNA form, the CDR3 reads TGCGCCAGCAGCCAAGTTTTGGACAGCTATGGCTACACCTTC. It yields the protein CASSQVLDSYGYTF.

V is TRBV12-3 or TRBV12-4 and J is TRBJ1-1; possible D gene TRBD1, 6 bases. The CDR3 covers 12 residues. The ends were cut back, 5 bases at V and 8 bases at J, with 12 bases in the middle. The CDR3 reads CASSHRVREAFF. Here the CDR3 DNA reads TGTGCCAGCAGTCACAGGGTCAGAGAAGCTTTCTTT.

On this clonotype: A read error may explain this, as a much larger clone is one base away. In nucleotides, the CDR3 is TGCGCCAGCAGCTTGTGGCAGGGCTCCTACAATGAGCGGTTCTTC. This sequence encodes CASSLWQGSYNERFF. V gene TRBV5-1 combines with J gene TRBJ2-1, with D possibly TRBD1 on 5 matching bases. This CDR3 has 15 amino acids. CDR1 is SGHRS and CDR2 is YFSETQ in the germline V gene.

In its sample, this clonotype was seen many times. The chain's CDR3 is CASTLTSGNTEAFF. CDR3 DNA: TGTGCCAGCACCCTTACGTCGGGGAACACTGAAGCTTTCTTT. V usage is TRBV6-6 and J usage is TRBJ1-1; D is ambiguous. Germline V lookup: CDR1 MNHNY, CDR2 SVGAGI (reference sequence). The CDR3 has 14 amino acids. Trimming took 7 bases from V and 1 from J, leaving 13 bases between them.

The chain carries TRBV10-1 and TRBJ1-5, with D unclear. V was clipped by 3 bases and J by 0 bases, with 6 bases between them. The CDR3 covers 14 residues. In germline, CDR1 is WNHNN, CDR2 SYGVQD (reference sequence). The CDR3 region is CASSDSRSNQPQHF. The CDR3 DNA reads TGCGCCAGCAGTGACTCCCGTAGCAATCAGCCCCAGCATTTT.

With regard to this clonotype: A junction end diverges from the germline sequence, so it may reflect a read error. The CDR3 here is CAWNQGNQPHHF. The CDR3 DNA reads as TGTGCCTGGAATCAGGGCAATCAGCCCCATCATTTT. The chain carries TRBV30 and TRBJ1-5; possible D gene TRBD1, 5 bases. Germline assignment: CDR1 GTSNPN and CDR2 SVGIG (reference sequence). The CDR3 contains 12 residues.

This rearrangement joins TRBV6-5 to TRBJ1-5; D is ambiguous. Germline CDR1 reads MNHEY; CDR2 reads SVGAGI. With 2 bases removed from V and 0 bases from J, the gap between germline ends came to 11 bases. The CDR3 length is 16 residues. The CDR3 region has the DNA TGTGCCAGCAGTTACGGGCAGGCCTATAGCAATCAGCCCCAGCATTTT. This encodes CASSYGQAYSNQPQHF.

This chain joins TRBV19 and TRBJ2-7; weak D call: TRBD2 (6 bases). CDR3 length: 13 amino acids. Trimming cost V 5 bases and J 1 base, with 9 bases left between them. The germline gives CDR1 LNHDA, CDR2 SQIVND (reference sequence). The CDR3, as DNA: TGTGCCAGTAGTGGCGGGGAATCCTACGAGCAGTACTTC. It is translated as CASSGGESYEQYF.

This clonotype was detected only once. This chain joins TRBV7-9 and TRBJ2-3; no firm D call. Germline V gene sequence: CDR1 SEHNR, CDR2 FQNEAQ (reference sequence). The CDR3 totals 14 residues. Trimming removed 1 base from V and 2 bases from J, with 7 bases in between. The CDR3 sequence: CASSLGAYTDTQYF. The CDR3 DNA reads as TGTGCCAGCAGCTTAGGCGCGTACACAGATACGCAGTATTTT.

With regard to this clonotype: It may be a read error: a sequence one base away is much more abundant. The CDR3 sequence: CARSLAPTDAGADTQYF. CDR3 DNA: TGCGCCCGCAGCTTGGCACCTACGGACGCGGGGGCAGATACGCAGTATTTT. J is TRBJ2-3 and V is TRBV5-1, with 7 bases aligning to TRBD2. Germline assignment: CDR1 SGHRS and CDR2 YFSETQ. There are 17 residues in the CDR3.